The sequence of this TCR beta chain was determined in a study of T cell responses to AZD1222 COVID-19 vaccine. Looked up from germline, CDR1 is SGHRS and CDR2 is YFSETQ. This CDR3 is 13 amino acids long. Trimming removed 5 bases at V and 0 bases at J, with 6 bases between. A note on this clone: Its antigen remains unidentified.

Using immunoSEQ multiplex PCR, the repertoire was profiled, and TCRdb retains in-frame clones only, with some absent. This sample yields approximately 80,000 clones, of which approximately 80% are seen a single time; about 20% belongs to the top ten. Points from the study as a whole: Clonal diversity was possibly underestimated; the donors were predominantly white British and more often female. At 160-218 and 743-854, vaccine-associated CD4 TCRs were dominant, and they spanned spike.

The receptor's source is an adult in good health. The chain carries TRBV5-1 and TRBJ1-3; no clear D gene. The sequences come from peripheral blood, collected on day 0 of AZD1222 vaccination. The CDR3 is CASSQISGNTIYF. CDR3 DNA: TGCGCCAGCAGTCAGATCTCTGGAAACACCATATATTTT.